One sample yielded the 10 T cell receptor beta chains listed below, sequenced in a study of T cells in Graves' hyperthyroidism and ophthalmopathy. There were TCR beta CDR3 regions amplified from RNA transcripts. Using the HTBI primer set, a first-round RT-PCR was run on the TCR CDR3. TCRdb fed the multiplex PCR reads into MiXCR, producing one record per CDR3 protein. Altogether a few hundred thousand distinct CDR3 sequences are present, 15% to 20% being singletons, with the ten largest covering 2.5% to 4%. Sequenced: blood. The source of these receptors is a woman between 40 and 50 years old with Graves' ophthalmopathy.

The V gene is TRBV6-1, the J gene TRBJ1-1; 8 nucleotides line up with TRBD1. The V gene's germline CDR1 is MNHNS and CDR2 SASEGT. The ends lost 7 bases at V and 5 bases at J; junction bases unmatched: 12. CDR3 length equals 15 residues. The CDR3, as DNA: TGTGCCAGCAAATTGGACAGGGCCAGTTATACTGAAGCTTTCTTT. Translating gives CASKLDRASYTEAFF.

The V gene is TRBV12-3 or TRBV12-4, the J gene TRBJ1-2, with a tentative D call TRBD1 (5 bases). V was trimmed by 5 bases and J by 8 bases, leaving 21 bases between them. This CDR3 comprises 15 residues. CDR3 sequence: CASSNARVGLRGYTF. The CDR3 bases are TGTGCCAGCAGTAACGCGAGAGTGGGGCTGCGGGGCTACACCTTC.

This clonotype has a count of ten or more. The V and J genes are TRBV9 and TRBJ1-6, with TRBD1 as a possible D gene (5 bases). The V end lost 4 bases, the J end lost 7 bases, and 12 bases lay between the germline ends. The length of the CDR3 is 14 residues. Looked up from germline, CDR1 is SGDLS and CDR2 is YYNGEE. The CDR3 reads CASSQGWGNSPLHF. The CDR3 bases are TGTGCCAGCAGCCAGGGTTGGGGAAATTCACCCCTCCACTTT.

This clonotype occurred many times. The chain employs TRBV28 and TRBJ2-7, with D perhaps TRBD1 (5 bases). The CDR3 spans 13 residues. Trimming pared 7 bases from V and 2 bases from J, leaving 12 bases between. CDR1 MDHEN and CDR2 SYDVKM come from the germline V gene. This chain's CDR3 is CASKGMGTYEQYF. The CDR3 DNA reads as TGTGCCAGCAAGGGGATGGGTACCTACGAGCAGTACTTC.

This clonotype was observed many times. This chain links TRBV2 with TRBJ1-5; 9 bases are a match to TRBD1. Germline V CDR1 and CDR2: SNHLY, FYNNEI. There are 13 residues in the CDR3. J gave up 6 bases and V 7 bases, and 4 bases lay outside the gene matches. DNA of the CDR3: TGTGCCAGCAAACAGGGGGCAGGTCAGCCCCAGCATTTT. It codes for CASKQGAGQPQHF.

The table lists this clonotype with many counts. The chain has TRBV12-3 or TRBV12-4 and TRBJ1-4; tentative D call: TRBD1 (6 bases). The V gene lost 5 bases and the J gene lost 12 bases, with 22 bases spanning the gap. The CDR3 totals 15 residues. The DNA of the CDR3 is TGTGCCAGCAGTCAACGGGGGGTGGGGGCCGCGGAACTGTTTTTT. Its translation: CASSQRGVGAAELFF.

This clonotype turned up a few times. The rearrangement uses TRBV19 and TRBJ2-1; a possible D gene is TRBD2 (5 bases). This CDR3 is 16 amino acids long. Germline CDR1 is LNHDA and CDR2 is SQIVND (reference sequence). Trimming shortened V by 3 bases and J by 2 bases, and 14 bases separated the two germline ends. DNA for the CDR3: TGTGCCAGTAGTATGGCCGGGATCATTACCTACAATGAGCAGTTCTTC. Residues: CASSMAGIITYNEQFF.

This clonotype was recorded many times. This chain uses TRBV6-1 with TRBJ2-7; D ambiguous. V lost 2 bases and J lost 4, with 6 bases in between. Germline V gene sequence: CDR1 MNHNS, CDR2 SASEGT. This CDR3 contains 12 residues. CDR3 sequence (DNA): TGTGCCAGCAGTGAAATTAGGTACGAGCAGTACTTC. Amino acid sequence: CASSEIRYEQYF.

A few counts support this clonotype. The chain links TRBV19 to TRBJ2-3; TRBD1 agrees at 9 bases. V was pared by 5 bases and J by 5 bases, with 8 bases of the junction left unmatched. The germline V gene encodes CDR1 LNHDA and CDR2 SQIVND (reference sequence). The CDR3 covers 15 residues. CDR3 in DNA: TGTGCCAGTAGTCACGGGACAGGGACACAAGATACGCAGTATTTT. Amino acid sequence: CASSHGTGTQDTQYF.

The CDR3 here is CASSPLRQGLLSYEQYF. CDR3 DNA sequence: TGTGCCAGCAGCCCCCTCCGGCAGGGTCTACTATCCTACGAGCAGTACTTC. This sequence joins TRBV5-5 and TRBJ2-7, with D perhaps TRBD1 (5 bases). The germline CDR1 and CDR2 sequences are SGHKS and YYEKEE (reference sequence). V lost 4 bases and J 1 base, leaving 21 bases between the germline ends. The CDR3 covers 17 residues.